This is a list of T cell receptor beta chains from one sample in a study of T cell responses to AZD1222 COVID-19 vaccine. Here immunoSEQ multiplex PCR was the method, and the copy in TCRdb shows in-frame clones only, minus some. The sample has about 150,000 clones, about 89% seen once. Material: peripheral blood, obtained 28 days after the second AZD1222 dose. The receptors come from an adult who received the AZD1222 COVID-19 vaccine. The CDR3 runs from the conserved cysteine through the conserved F or W. Fields, in order: D gene, J gene, clone size, V gene, CDR3 protein, CDR3 DNA. D genes are given only for firm matches. Clone size is stated in some rows and not others, as once, few, many or a class when expanded.

D gene: -; J gene: TRBJ2-5; clone size: -; V gene: TRBV6-5; CDR3 protein: CASRSRAYQETQYF; CDR3 DNA: TGTGCCAGCCGGAGTAGAGCGTACCAAGAGACCCAGTACTTC
D gene: TRBD1; J gene: TRBJ2-7; clone size: -; V gene: TRBV7-9; CDR3 protein: CASSLINRDRYF; CDR3 DNA: TGTGCCAGCAGCTTAATAAATCGGGACAGATACTTC
D gene: TRBD1; J gene: TRBJ2-5; clone size: -; V gene: TRBV25-1; CDR3 protein: CASSRQGTEETQYF; CDR3 DNA: TGTGCCAGCAGCCGACAGGGGACTGAAGAGACCCAGTACTTC
D gene: -; J gene: TRBJ1-2; clone size: -; V gene: TRBV3-1/TRBV3-2; CDR3 protein: CASSQGGGYTF; CDR3 DNA: TGTGCCAGCAGCCAGGGTGGTGGCTACACCTTC
D gene: -; J gene: TRBJ1-4; clone size: -; V gene: TRBV12-3/TRBV12-4; CDR3 protein: CASSPFLGRDLFF; CDR3 DNA: TGTGCCAGCAGCCCGTTTTTGGGCAGGGACTTGTTTTTT
D gene: TRBD1; J gene: TRBJ2-5; clone size: once; V gene: TRBV13; CDR3 protein: CASSTPVGDREETQYF; CDR3 DNA: TGTGCCAGCAGCACCCCCGTAGGTGACAGGGAAGAGACCCAGTACTTC
D gene: TRBD1; J gene: TRBJ1-1; clone size: -; V gene: TRBV28; CDR3 protein: CASSATGTGDTEAFF; CDR3 DNA: TGTGCCAGCAGTGCCACCGGGACAGGGGATACTGAAGCTTTCTTT
D gene: -; J gene: TRBJ2-7; clone size: -; V gene: TRBV28; CDR3 protein: CASSLETYEQYF; CDR3 DNA: TGTGCCAGCAGTTTAGAGACCTACGAGCAGTACTTC
D gene: TRBD2; J gene: TRBJ2-1; clone size: -; V gene: TRBV6-2/TRBV6-3; CDR3 protein: CASSSGLAGGNEQFF; CDR3 DNA: TGTGCCAGCAGTTCCGGGCTAGCGGGCGGGAATGAGCAGTTCTTC
D gene: -; J gene: TRBJ1-1; clone size: -; V gene: TRBV29-1; CDR3 protein: CSFTRGTEAFF; CDR3 DNA: TGCAGCTTTACGCGGGGAACTGAAGCTTTCTTT
D gene: -; J gene: TRBJ2-1; clone size: once; V gene: TRBV7-8; CDR3 protein: CASIPPGGSNEQFF; CDR3 DNA: TGTGCCAGCATCCCCCCCGGGGGCTCAAATGAGCAGTTCTTC
D gene: -; J gene: TRBJ1-1; clone size: -; V gene: TRBV5-4; CDR3 protein: CASSTSVRMNTEAFF; CDR3 DNA: TGTGCCAGCAGCACCAGTGTTAGGATGAACACTGAAGCTTTCTTT
D gene: -; J gene: TRBJ2-7; clone size: -; V gene: TRBV7-9; CDR3 protein: CASSATPTYEQYF; CDR3 DNA: TGTGCCAGCAGCGCGACACCCACCTACGAGCAGTACTTC
D gene: -; J gene: TRBJ1-2; clone size: -; V gene: TRBV2; CDR3 protein: CASIYFEEGSNYGYTF; CDR3 DNA: TGTGCCAGCATCTATTTTGAGGAGGGGTCCAACTATGGCTACACCTTC
D gene: TRBD1; J gene: TRBJ1-2; clone size: -; V gene: TRBV28; CDR3 protein: CASSLYRGRGYTF; CDR3 DNA: TGTGCCAGCAGTTTATACAGGGGGCGCGGCTACACCTTC
D gene: -; J gene: TRBJ2-2; clone size: -; V gene: TRBV28; CDR3 protein: CASSLFFSTGELFF; CDR3 DNA: TGTGCCAGCAGTTTATTTTTTTCGACCGGGGAGCTGTTTTTT
D gene: TRBD1; J gene: TRBJ2-2; clone size: -; V gene: TRBV7-9; CDR3 protein: CASSSAGQGAANTGELFF; CDR3 DNA: TGTGCCAGCAGCTCCGCGGGACAGGGGGCCGCGAACACCGGGGAGCTGTTTTTT
D gene: -; J gene: TRBJ1-3; clone size: -; V gene: TRBV6-5; CDR3 protein: CASSYGTPTAGNTIYF; CDR3 DNA: TGTGCCAGCAGTTACGGGACTCCGACGGCTGGAAACACCATATATTTT
D gene: TRBD2; J gene: TRBJ2-7; clone size: -; V gene: TRBV6-2/TRBV6-3; CDR3 protein: CASSDGGLAVLSYEQYF; CDR3 DNA: TGTGCCAGCAGTGACGGGGGACTAGCGGTACTGTCCTACGAGCAGTACTTC
D gene: TRBD2; J gene: TRBJ2-1; clone size: -; V gene: TRBV5-6; CDR3 protein: CASSLRLAGGSGNEQFF; CDR3 DNA: TGTGCCAGCAGCTTAAGGCTAGCGGGAGGATCAGGCAATGAGCAGTTCTTC
D gene: -; J gene: TRBJ1-2; clone size: -; V gene: TRBV2; CDR3 protein: CASSEGGIYGYTF; CDR3 DNA: TGTGCCAGCAGTGAAGGGGGAATCTATGGCTACACCTTC
D gene: TRBD1; J gene: TRBJ2-7; clone size: -; V gene: TRBV28; CDR3 protein: CASSSPGTGRYEQYF; CDR3 DNA: TGTGCCAGCAGTTCTCCCGGGACAGGGAGGTACGAGCAGTACTTC
D gene: TRBD2; J gene: TRBJ2-1; clone size: -; V gene: TRBV9; CDR3 protein: CASSVRGLTAGGVPEQFF; CDR3 DNA: TGTGCCAGCAGCGTAAGAGGACTAACAGCGGGAGGGGTTCCTGAGCAGTTCTTC
D gene: TRBD2; J gene: TRBJ2-1; clone size: -; V gene: TRBV3-1/TRBV3-2; CDR3 protein: CASSHLAGEQFF; CDR3 DNA: TGTGCCAGCAGCCATCTAGCGGGTGAGCAGTTCTTC
D gene: -; J gene: TRBJ2-7; clone size: few; V gene: TRBV29-1; CDR3 protein: CSVVKGTNSYEQYF; CDR3 DNA: TGCAGCGTTGTAAAGGGCACCAACTCCTACGAGCAGTACTTC
D gene: TRBD1; J gene: TRBJ2-3; clone size: -; V gene: TRBV29-1; CDR3 protein: CSVAATGGADTQYF; CDR3 DNA: TGCAGCGTTGCAGCGACAGGGGGCGCAGATACGCAGTATTTT
D gene: TRBD1; J gene: TRBJ1-6; clone size: -; V gene: TRBV5-6; CDR3 protein: CASSLLTGAGNSPLHF; CDR3 DNA: TGTGCCAGCAGCTTACTGACAGGGGCCGGTAATTCACCCCTCCACTTT
D gene: -; J gene: TRBJ2-3; clone size: -; V gene: TRBV2; CDR3 protein: CASSEAGHLGGTDTQYF; CDR3 DNA: TGTGCCAGCAGTGAAGCGGGGCATCTTGGGGGCACAGATACGCAGTATTTT
D gene: TRBD2; J gene: TRBJ2-1; clone size: -; V gene: TRBV5-1; CDR3 protein: CASSLGTALAGVRYNEQFF; CDR3 DNA: TGCGCCAGCAGCTTGGGTACAGCCCTAGCGGGAGTGAGGTACAATGAGCAGTTCTTC
D gene: -; J gene: TRBJ1-2; clone size: -; V gene: TRBV18; CDR3 protein: CASSPGVPDGYTF; CDR3 DNA: TGTGCCAGCTCACCAGGGGTTCCGGATGGCTACACCTTC
D gene: -; J gene: TRBJ2-3; clone size: -; V gene: TRBV30; CDR3 protein: CAYARGLDTDTQYF; CDR3 DNA: TGTGCCTATGCGCGGGGACTTGACACAGATACGCAGTATTTT
D gene: TRBD1; J gene: TRBJ1-3; clone size: -; V gene: TRBV4-1; CDR3 protein: CASSPNTGTERNTIYF; CDR3 DNA: TGCGCCAGCAGCCCTAACACCGGGACAGAGAGAAACACCATATATTTT
D gene: -; J gene: TRBJ1-2; clone size: -; V gene: TRBV3-1/TRBV3-2; CDR3 protein: CASSQPPLVGYTF; CDR3 DNA: TGTGCCAGCAGCCAACCCCCCTTGGTGGGCTACACCTTC
D gene: TRBD1; J gene: TRBJ2-2; clone size: -; V gene: TRBV6-2/TRBV6-3; CDR3 protein: CASSYQGAGIMNTGELFF; CDR3 DNA: TGTGCCAGCAGTTACCAGGGGGCGGGTATAATGAACACCGGGGAGCTGTTTTTT
D gene: -; J gene: TRBJ2-5; clone size: -; V gene: TRBV3-1/TRBV3-2; CDR3 protein: CASRLIQAGETQYF; CDR3 DNA: TGTGCCAGCAGACTAATACAGGCCGGGGAGACCCAGTACTTC
D gene: -; J gene: TRBJ1-1; clone size: -; V gene: TRBV25-1; CDR3 protein: CASSDLNTEAFF; CDR3 DNA: TGTGCCAGCAGTGACTTGAACACTGAAGCTTTCTTT
D gene: TRBD2; J gene: TRBJ2-2; clone size: -; V gene: TRBV19; CDR3 protein: CASSAGSRRESPGELFF; CDR3 DNA: TGTGCCAGTAGTGCAGGATCCCGGCGGGAGAGTCCCGGGGAGCTGTTTTTT
D gene: TRBD1; J gene: TRBJ1-5; clone size: -; V gene: TRBV19; CDR3 protein: CASNTDRGGNQPQHF; CDR3 DNA: TGTGCCAGTAATACCGACAGGGGTGGCAATCAGCCCCAGCATTTT
D gene: -; J gene: TRBJ2-5; clone size: -; V gene: TRBV29-1; CDR3 protein: CSGRPVGETQYF; CDR3 DNA: TGCAGCGGGCGGCCAGTAGGAGAGACCCAGTACTTC
D gene: -; J gene: TRBJ1-4; clone size: once; V gene: TRBV14; CDR3 protein: CASSHAGYFEKLFF; CDR3 DNA: TGTGCCAGCAGCCACGCAGGGTATTTTGAAAAACTGTTTTTT
D gene: -; J gene: TRBJ2-3; clone size: -; V gene: TRBV11-2; CDR3 protein: CASSLDGGFGTDTQYF; CDR3 DNA: TGTGCCAGCAGCTTAGATGGCGGTTTTGGAACAGATACGCAGTATTTT
D gene: -; J gene: TRBJ1-1; clone size: once; V gene: TRBV5-1; CDR3 protein: CASSLAPLANTEAFF; CDR3 DNA: TGCGCCAGCAGCTTGGCCCCGCTCGCGAACACTGAAGCTTTCTTT
D gene: TRBD2; J gene: TRBJ2-1; clone size: -; V gene: TRBV7-2; CDR3 protein: CASRGAGVVHNEQFF; CDR3 DNA: TGTGCCAGCAGGGGCGCGGGAGTAGTGCACAATGAGCAGTTCTTC
D gene: TRBD2; J gene: TRBJ2-3; clone size: -; V gene: TRBV5-1; CDR3 protein: CASSFVPFGAGAITDTQYF; CDR3 DNA: TGCGCCAGCAGCTTCGTACCTTTCGGGGCGGGAGCGATCACAGATACGCAGTATTTT
D gene: TRBD1; J gene: TRBJ1-2; clone size: few; V gene: TRBV28; CDR3 protein: CASSTGQGAGGYTF; CDR3 DNA: TGTGCCAGCAGTACCGGACAGGGGGCAGGGGGCTACACCTTC
D gene: -; J gene: TRBJ2-7; clone size: -; V gene: TRBV7-2; CDR3 protein: CASSPRVADTYEQYF; CDR3 DNA: TGTGCCAGCAGCCCCCGGGTAGCGGATACCTACGAGCAGTACTTC
D gene: TRBD1; J gene: TRBJ1-2; clone size: -; V gene: TRBV9; CDR3 protein: CASSTQGDPYGYTF; CDR3 DNA: TGTGCCAGCAGCACTCAGGGGGACCCCTATGGCTACACCTTC
D gene: -; J gene: TRBJ2-4; clone size: once; V gene: TRBV27; CDR3 protein: CASSPTGNIQYF; CDR3 DNA: TGTGCCAGCAGTCCCACCGGCAACATTCAGTACTTC